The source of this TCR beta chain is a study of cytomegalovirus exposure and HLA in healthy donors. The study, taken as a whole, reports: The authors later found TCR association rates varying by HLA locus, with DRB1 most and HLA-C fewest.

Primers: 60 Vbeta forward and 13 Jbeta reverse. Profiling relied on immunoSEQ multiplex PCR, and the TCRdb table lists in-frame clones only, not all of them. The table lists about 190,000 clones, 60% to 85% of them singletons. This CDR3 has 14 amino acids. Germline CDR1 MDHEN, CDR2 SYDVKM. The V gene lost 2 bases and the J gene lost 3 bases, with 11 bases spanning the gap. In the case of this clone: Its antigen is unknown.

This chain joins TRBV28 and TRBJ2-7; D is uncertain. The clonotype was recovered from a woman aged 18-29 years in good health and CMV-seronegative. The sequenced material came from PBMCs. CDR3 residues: CASSLRLSSYEQYF. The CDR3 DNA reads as TGTGCCAGCAGTTTACGTCTTAGCAGCTACGAGCAGTACTTC.